The clone carrying this T cell receptor (beta chain) appeared a single time. The V end lost 8 bases, the J end lost 1 base, and 14 bases lay between the germline ends. Germline CDR1 MNHEY, CDR2 SVGAGI. The CDR3 runs 14 residues. This specimen belongs to a study of blood T cell repertoires in COVID-19. Study overall: COVID-19 samples from acute and convalescent phases originated in the United States, Italy and Spain. PBMCs, B-cell-depleted T cells, or T cells provided the cDNA or gDNA that made up the material.

In the original analysis: Reference gene primer amplification in the assay estimated nucleated cell counts. Sequenced by immunoSEQ multiplex PCR; TCRdb stores in-frame clones only, minus some. The V and J calls and clone size were taken over from that table, and D and trimming were inferred from the DNA. The sample lists around 150,000 clones, approximately 80% occurring once. This chain links TRBV6-5 with TRBJ1-1, with a possible D match to TRBD1 (6 bases). This TCR was recovered from a woman in her sixties or seventies with active or convalescent COVID-19. Material for sequencing was peripheral blood. This CDR3 reads CASGWIGGNTEAFF. The CDR3 nucleotides are TGTGCCAGCGGGTGGATAGGGGGGAACACTGAAGCTTTCTTT.